The 17 T cell receptor beta chains listed next were all sequenced from one sample in a study of blood T cell repertoires in COVID-19. Some clones are missing from TCRdb's copy, which holds only in-frame ones; the method was immunoSEQ multiplex PCR. The sample lists roughly 64,000 clones; roughly 70% were seen once. The sequenced sample was PBMCs or T cells enriched from blood (not recorded which). Source of these receptors: a woman aged 55-69 years who had been exposed to COVID-19.

The chain uses TRBV19 and TRBJ2-2; 9 positions match TRBD1. The V gene end was trimmed by 5 bases and the J gene end by 5 bases; junction bases not matched to a gene: 15. Germline CDR1 reads LNHDA; CDR2 reads SQIVND (reference sequence). This CDR3 is built from 18 residues. The CDR3 nucleotides read TGTGCCAGTAGTGCTAGGACGGGGACAGGGTTGTTGACCGGGGAGCTGTTTTTT. The encoded protein is CASSARTGTGLLTGELFF.

The chain joins TRBV29-1 to TRBJ2-4; the match to TRBD1 covers 9 bases. The V gene end was trimmed by 6 bases and the J gene end by 4 bases; junction bases not matched to a gene: 4. The CDR3 is 13 residues long. CDR1 SQVTM and CDR2 ANQGSEA come from the germline V gene. In DNA, the CDR3 is TGCAGCGTCCAAGGACAGGGGAAAAACATTCAGTACTTC. Its translation: CSVQGQGKNIQYF.

V and J are TRBV7-2 and TRBJ2-7, with no clear D. This CDR3 region has 11 residues. Trimming left V 3 bases short and J 2 bases short, with 2 bases between. Germline V lookup: CDR1 SGHTA, CDR2 FQGNSA. As DNA, the CDR3 is TGTGCCAGCAGCTTCACCTACGAGCAGTACTTC. Translated, it gives CASSFTYEQYF.

Comment on this clone: A read error may account for a junction end that differs from germline. The V and J genes are TRBV14 and TRBJ2-5, with D possibly TRBD2 on 5 matching bases. The CDR3 extends over 13 amino acids. Germline V lookup: CDR1 SGHDN, CDR2 FVKESK. CDR3 sequence: CASSQDGRGRANF. In DNA, the CDR3 is TGTGCCAGCAGCCAAGATGGGAGAGGACGAGCTAACTTC. Using reference TRBV14 and TRBJ2-5 for the parts outside the CDR3, the full variable domain is EAGVTQFPSHSVIEKGQTVTLRCDPISGHDNLYWYRRVMGKEIKFLLHFVKESKQDESGMPNNRFLAERTGGTYSTLKVQPAELEDSGVYFCASSQDGRGRANFGPGTRLLVL.

This clone is a singleton in its sample. The rearrangement uses TRBV30 and TRBJ1-2; perhaps TRBD1 as D (6 bases). CDR1 is GTSNPN and CDR2 is SVGIG in the germline V gene (reference sequence). The V and J ends lost 5 bases and 7 bases respectively, with 11 bases between them. This CDR3 has 11 amino acids. The CDR3 here is CAWEGGPGYTF. The CDR3, as DNA: TGTGCCTGGGAAGGGGGTCCTGGCTACACCTTC.

This chain links TRBV7-8 with TRBJ1-4, with TRBD1 matching 9 bases. J lost 0 bases, V lost 5 bases, and 10 bases had no gene match. Germline assignment: CDR1 SGHVS and CDR2 FQNEAQ. The CDR3 spans 18 residues. The CDR3 DNA reads as TGTGCCAGCAGCCTCCGGGACAGGGTGACCCCAACTAATGAAAAACTGTTTTTT. Translating it yields CASSLRDRVTPTNEKLFF.

CDR3 DNA: TGTGCCAGCAGCCTGGGACAGGGTGGCCAGCCCCAGCATTTT. Protein sequence: CASSLGQGGQPQHF. V usage is TRBV7-9 and J usage is TRBJ1-5; 9 positions agree with TRBD1. Germline CDR1 reads SEHNR; CDR2 reads FQNEAQ (reference sequence). Unmatched junction bases numbered 6, after V lost 5 bases and J lost 7 bases. CDR3 size: 14 residues.

This clone occurred a few times. V is TRBV5-1 and J is TRBJ1-3; 7 bases are shared with TRBD1. This CDR3 contains 16 residues. Germline lookup yields CDR1 SGHRS and CDR2 YFSETQ. V was clipped by 0 bases and J by 3 bases; unmatched bases: 6. CDR3 residues: CASSLESTGFGNTIYF. CDR3 in DNA: TGCGCCAGCAGCTTGGAGTCGACAGGGTTTGGAAACACCATATATTTT.

The rearrangement joins TRBV18 to TRBJ1-2, with D perhaps matching TRBD1 (5 bases). This CDR3 has 15 residues. The germline gives CDR1 KGHSH, CDR2 LQKENI. The ends were cut back, 3 bases at V and 5 bases at J, with 16 bases in the middle. The CDR3 DNA sequence: TGTGCCAGCTCACCGTCTGTGAAGGAGGGGTATGGCTACACCTTC. Its translation is CASSPSVKEGYGYTF.

The chain couples TRBV6-5 to TRBJ2-7; 7 bases align to TRBD1. This CDR3 has 12 amino acids. Losses at the gene ends were 7 bases for V and 6 bases for J; bases not matched to a gene: 6. Germline CDR1 and CDR2: MNHEY and SVGAGI. The CDR3 region has the DNA TGTGCCAGCAACGGGCAGGGGGTCGAGCAGTACTTC. This translates into CASNGQGVEQYF.

The chain has TRBV28 and TRBJ1-2; D remains unclear. Deletions cut 6 bases from V and 4 bases from J, with 24 bases between. This CDR3 spans 17 amino acids. Germline loops: CDR1 MDHEN, CDR2 SYDVKM. This CDR3 reads CASSQHNLDLPPYGYTF. The CDR3, as DNA: TGTGCCAGCAGCCAACATAACCTGGACTTACCTCCCTATGGCTACACCTTC.

This chain joins TRBV14 and TRBJ2-7, with no clear D. V gave up 4 bases and J gave up 0 bases, with 4 bases separating them. Germline assignment: CDR1 SGHDN and CDR2 FVKESK. The CDR3 covers 12 residues. The CDR3 DNA reads as TGTGCCAGCAGCCTCGGCTCCTACGAGCAGTACTTC. Translated: CASSLGSYEQYF. The variable domain in full, completed from reference TRBV14 and TRBJ2-7, reads EAGVTQFPSHSVIEKGQTVTLRCDPISGHDNLYWYRRVMGKEIKFLLHFVKESKQDESGMPNNRFLAERTGGTYSTLKVQPAELEDSGVYFCASSLGSYEQYFGPGTRLTVT.

CDR3: CASSQGWANGYTF. The CDR3 bases are TGTGCCAGCAGCCAAGGGTGGGCAAATGGCTACACCTTC. The rearrangement uses TRBV3-1 (or the pseudogene TRBV3-2) and TRBJ1-2; D remains unclear. The CDR3 sequence is 13 residues long. From germline, CDR1 is LGHDT and CDR2 YNNKEL (reference sequence). Between the trimmed V and J ends, which lost 1 base and 6 bases, there was a span of 9 bases.

The chain is built from TRBV6-5 and TRBJ1-2; 9 nucleotides align to TRBD1. Germline lookup yields CDR1 MNHEY and CDR2 SVGAGI. Trimming took 0 bases from V and 12 from J; bases not matched to a gene: 8. The CDR3 spans 14 residues. In DNA, the CDR3 is TGTGCCAGCAGTTACTCGTCACAGGGGGCAGGGGACACCTTC. Residues: CASSYSSQGAGDTF.

This chain uses TRBV9 with TRBJ2-3; 13 bases fit TRBD2. V lost 3 bases and J lost 5; bases outside the gene matches: 9. The CDR3 totals 17 residues. Germline-derived CDR1 and CDR2 are SGDLS and YYNGEE. CDR3 nucleotides: TGTGCCAGCAGCGAGACTAGCGGGAGGACCGGATTAGATACGCAGTATTTT. Translating gives CASSETSGRTGLDTQYF.

V usage is TRBV24-1 and J usage is TRBJ2-2; 9 nucleotides agree with TRBD1. Germline V lookup: CDR1 KGHDR, CDR2 SFDVKD. The CDR3 is 16 amino acids. With V trimmed by 3 bases and J by 5 bases, 6 bases remained unmatched. The CDR3 spells CATSDTGTGFTGELFF. The CDR3 nucleotides read TGTGCCACCAGTGATACCGGGACAGGGTTTACCGGGGAGCTGTTTTTT.

This chain connects TRBV5-1 to TRBJ2-3, with TRBD1 identical over 10 bases. Trimming took 0 bases from V and 3 from J; bases not matched to a gene: 1. This CDR3 is built from 15 residues. Germline CDR1 and CDR2: SGHRS and YFSETQ. CDR3 bases: TGCGCCAGCAGCTTGGGGACAGGGGGTACAGATACGCAGTATTTT. This codes for CASSLGTGGTDTQYF.